The rows below give T cell receptor beta chains drawn from one sample of a study of identical twins. One entry per CDR3 protein, called by TCRdb with MiXCR from the 5' RACE reads. The sample yields 1.5 million to 2 million distinct CDR3 sequences, 32% seen once. The sample was cord blood. These receptors all stem from a newborn girl in good health. CDR3s include the opening cysteine and the closing phenylalanine or tryptophan. The order of the fields is J gene, D gene, V gene, clone size, CDR3 protein, CDR3 DNA. D genes are given only for firm matches. Only some rows state a clone size, as once, few, many or a class for expanded clones.

TRBJ1-1 | - | TRBV11-3 | few | CASSLVQRRGDTEAFF | TGTGCCAGCAGCTTAGTCCAGAGGCGTGGGGACACTGAAGCTTTCTTT
TRBJ2-5 | TRBD2 | TRBV10-2 | - | CASRAGVTSGGRETQYF | TGCGCCAGCAGGGCCGGGGTCACTAGCGGGGGGAGGGAGACCCAGTACTTC
TRBJ1-5 | TRBD1 | TRBV18 | - | CASSAPEQGANQPQHF | TGCGCCAGCAGCGCCCCGGAACAGGGGGCAAATCAGCCCCAGCATTTT
TRBJ2-5 | - | TRBV20-1 | - | CSARDRAAQETQYF | TGCAGTGCTAGAGATAGAGCGGCCCAAGAGACCCAGTACTTC
TRBJ1-1 | - | TRBV6-6 | once | CASNRAVNTEAFF | TGTGCCAGCAACAGGGCTGTGAACACTGAAGCTTTCTTT
TRBJ1-1 | - | TRBV9 | few | CASSVAYGGGNTEAFF | TGTGCCAGCAGCGTAGCATATGGAGGGGGGAACACTGAAGCTTTCTTT
TRBJ1-2 | - | TRBV5-1 | - | CASSLFGGSFYGYTF | TGCGCCAGCAGCTTGTTTGGAGGGTCCTTCTATGGCTACACCTTC
TRBJ2-4 | TRBD1 | TRBV5-6 | few | CASSVSGQGGDIQYF | TGTGCCAGCAGCGTTTCGGGACAGGGAGGAGACATTCAGTACTTC
TRBJ1-1 | TRBD1 | TRBV18 | few | CASSAQMDRGYTEAFF | TGTGCCAGCTCAGCTCAGATGGACAGGGGGTACACTGAAGCTTTCTTT
TRBJ2-4 | TRBD2 | TRBV12-3/TRBV12-4 | - | CASSKPGLAGAKNIQYF | TGTGCCAGCAGTAAACCGGGACTAGCGGGAGCCAAAAACATTCAGTACTTC
TRBJ2-5 | - | TRBV3-1 | - | CASSQEAASIYNEQYF | TGTGCCAGCAGCCAAGAAGCCGCCTCCATATACAATGAGCAGTACTTC
TRBJ2-1 | TRBD1 | TRBV4-1 | - | CASSSYRGTKNIQFF | TGCGCCAGCAGCTCTTACAGGGGTACCAAAAACATTCAGTTCTTC
TRBJ2-1 | TRBD2 | TRBV7-2 | - | CASSLAPGLAGVRDEQFF | TGTGCCAGCAGCTTAGCCCCGGGACTAGCGGGAGTTAGGGATGAGCAGTTCTTC
TRBJ2-1 | - | TRBV20-1 | few | CSARDNLKGQFF | TGCAGTGCTAGAGACAATCTAAAGGGGCAGTTCTTC
TRBJ2-7 | - | TRBV6-5 | - | CASRRRQGTYEQYF | TGTGCCAGCAGAAGACGTCAGGGCACCTACGAGCAGTACTTC
TRBJ2-5 | TRBD2 | TRBV18 | - | CASSPYPSGVYQETQYF | TGTGCCAGCTCACCATACCCTAGCGGGGTATACCAAGAGACCCAGTACTTC
TRBJ1-5 | TRBD1 | TRBV2 | few | CASSGDSLGQPQHF | TGTGCCAGCAGTGGGGACAGCCTCGGTCAGCCCCAGCATTTT
TRBJ2-7 | - | TRBV20-1 | - | CSALEGTTYEQYF | TGCAGTGCTCTAGAGGGGACCACCTACGAGCAGTACTTC
TRBJ1-2 | - | TRBV3-1 | - | CASSQVPNYGYTF | TGTGCCAGCAGCCAAGTTCCTAACTATGGCTACACCTTC
TRBJ2-3 | TRBD2 | TRBV4-1 | - | CASSQISGGSTDTQYF | TGCGCCAGCAGCCAAATTAGCGGGGGGAGCACAGATACGCAGTATTTT
TRBJ1-1 | TRBD1 | TRBV20-1 | - | CSASNRGRGNTEAFF | TGCAGTGCTAGTAACAGGGGGCGCGGGAACACTGAAGCTTTCTTT
TRBJ1-2 | - | TRBV4-2 | - | CASSQDLRAGTNYGCTF | TGTGCCAGCAGCCAAGATCTCAGGGCAGGGACCAACTATGGCTGCACCTTC
TRBJ1-4 | - | TRBV28 | - | CASSLAGTPANEKLFF | TGTGCCAGCAGTTTAGCAGGAACACCGGCTAATGAAAAACTGTTTTTT
TRBJ1-2 | - | TRBV27 | few | CASSFGGTYGYTF | TGTGCCAGCAGTTTCGGGGGGACCTATGGCTACACCTTC
TRBJ1-1 | - | TRBV14 | - | CASEGWWEGAFF | TGTGCCAGCGAAGGTTGGTGGGAGGGAGCTTTCTTT
TRBJ2-6 | TRBD1 | TRBV5-1 | - | CASSRDRTSGANVLTF | TGCGCCAGCAGCCGGGACAGGACCTCTGGGGCCAACGTCCTGACTTTC
TRBJ1-5 | - | TRBV20-1 | - | CSARDGSNNQPQHF | TGCAGTGCTAGAGACGGGTCCAACAATCAGCCCCAGCATTTT
TRBJ2-1 | TRBD2 | TRBV5-1 | many | CASSVSTSGGIYNEQFF | TGCGCCAGCAGCGTGTCTACTAGCGGGGGAATTTACAATGAGCAGTTCTTC
TRBJ1-4 | - | TRBV5-6 | - | CASSLAGGPWAKLFF | TGTGCCAGCAGCTTGGCGGGGGGACCGTGGGCAAAACTGTTTTTT
TRBJ1-5 | TRBD1 | TRBV20-1 | - | CSAPGQGYQPQHF | TGCAGTGCCCCTGGACAGGGGTATCAGCCCCAGCATTTT
TRBJ2-5 | - | TRBV10-3 | few | CAISESGRGQETQYF | TGTGCCATCAGTGAGTCTGGAAGGGGCCAAGAGACCCAGTACTTC
TRBJ1-1 | - | TRBV7-9 | - | CASSGYRVGDKSTEAFF | TGTGCCAGCAGCGGGTACAGGGTCGGGGACAAGAGCACTGAAGCTTTCTTT
TRBJ1-1 | - | TRBV20-1 | - | CSAPLVNTEAFF | TGCAGTGCTCCACTGGTGAACACTGAAGCTTTCTTT
TRBJ2-5 | - | TRBV6-5 | few | CASSYSKLPRETQYF | TGTGCCAGCAGTTACTCGAAACTGCCGAGGGAGACCCAGTACTTC